The 10 T cell receptor beta chains given below trace back to one sample, sequenced in a study of blood T cell repertoires in COVID-19. The protocol was immunoSEQ multiplex PCR, while the TCRdb copy is restricted to in-frame clones and leaves out a portion. The repertoire consists of about 72,000 clones, with approximately 84% occurring once and the leading ten covering roughly 10%. Sequencing was performed on peripheral blood. The receptors were gathered from a man between 65 and 85 years old with active or convalescent COVID-19.

This clone was detected a few times. The V gene is TRBV30, the J gene TRBJ2-5, with 7 positions matching TRBD1. Looked up from germline, CDR1 is GTSNPN and CDR2 is SVGIG (reference sequence). CDR3 length: 14 amino acids. Trimming at V came to 1 base and at J to 5 bases, leaving 7 bases not matched to a gene. This CDR3 reads CAWSATGKLETQYF. The DNA of the CDR3 is TGTGCCTGGAGTGCGACAGGGAAGTTGGAGACCCAGTACTTC.

In its sample, this clone was seen once. This CDR3 reads CSAWTENIQYF. The CDR3, as DNA: TGCAGTGCATGGACAGAAAACATTCAGTACTTC. The rearrangement uses TRBV20-1 and TRBJ2-4; D may be TRBD1 (6 bases). Germline V lookup: CDR1 DFQATT, CDR2 SNEGSKA (reference sequence). This CDR3 has 11 residues. Trimming took off 6 bases at V and 5 bases at J, with 8 bases between the two ends.

The chain carries TRBV28 and TRBJ1-3; TRBD1 matches at 7 bases. The germline gives CDR1 MDHEN, CDR2 SYDVKM. Unmatched junction bases numbered 3, after V lost 5 bases and J lost 2 bases. There are 14 residues in the CDR3. CDR3 DNA sequence: TGTGCCAGCAGTACCGACAGGGCTGGAAACACCATATATTTT. Its translation is CASSTDRAGNTIYF. Supplemented by reference TRBV28 and TRBJ1-3, the full variable domain reads DVKVTQSSRYLVKRTGEKVFLECVQDMDHENMFWYRQDPGLGLRLIYFSYDVKMKEKGDIPEGYSVSREKKERFSLILESASTNQTSMYLCASSTDRAGNTIYFGEGSWLTVV.

This chain uses TRBV9 with TRBJ2-1, with D perhaps matching TRBD1 (6 bases). This CDR3 region has 15 residues. V lost 0 bases and J 2 bases, leaving 9 bases between the germline ends. CDR1 is SGDLS, CDR2 YYNGEE, per germline. The CDR3 protein is CASSVAGGTYNEQFF. In DNA, the CDR3 is TGTGCCAGCAGCGTAGCTGGGGGCACCTACAATGAGCAGTTCTTC.

The gene calls are TRBV4-3 and TRBJ2-5; TRBD2 matches at 9 bases. V was pared by 1 base and J by 2 bases, with 2 bases of the junction left unmatched. The CDR3 consists of 15 residues. The germline CDR1 and CDR2 sequences are LGHNA and YSLEER. CDR3 amino acids: CASSQVLAGQETQYF. The CDR3 region has the DNA TGCGCCAGCAGCCAAGTCCTAGCGGGACAAGAGACCCAGTACTTC.

The chain employs TRBV3-1 (or the pseudogene TRBV3-2) and TRBJ1-2; D uncertain. This CDR3 has 13 amino acids. Looked up from germline, CDR1 is LGHDT and CDR2 is YNNKEL (reference sequence). Trimming removed 4 bases at V and 3 bases at J, with 9 bases between. This CDR3 reads CASSRDIHYGYTF. Written as DNA, the CDR3 is TGTGCCAGCAGCCGTGACATACACTATGGCTACACCTTC.

The chain uses TRBV4-2 and TRBJ1-2; D ambiguous. Trimming shortened V by 0 bases and J by 7 bases, and 21 bases separated the two germline ends. The germline V gene has CDR1 LGHNA and CDR2 YNFKEQ. This CDR3 contains 17 residues. The CDR3 DNA is TGTGCCAGCAGCCAAGATATTATGTGGGCCGAGGGAGGTGGCTACACCTTC. It encodes CASSQDIMWAEGGGYTF.

This clone occurred a few times. CDR3 in amino acids: CASWASGLGDYNEQFF. The CDR3 DNA is TGCGCCAGCTGGGCTAGCGGTTTAGGGGACTACAATGAGCAGTTCTTC. The V and J genes are TRBV5-1 and TRBJ2-1, with 7 bases identical to TRBD2. The V gene end was trimmed by 7 bases and the J gene end by 3 bases; junction bases not matched to a gene: 13. CDR3 length: 16 residues. The germline gives CDR1 SGHRS, CDR2 YFSETQ. Drawing the rest from reference TRBV5-1 and TRBJ2-1, the complete variable domain is KAGVTQTPRYLIKTRGQQVTLSCSPISGHRSVSWYQQTPGQGLQFLFEYFSETQRNKGNFPGRFSGRQFSNSRSEMNVSTLELGDSALYLCASWASGLGDYNEQFFGPGTRLTVL.

This rearrangement joins TRBV4-2 to TRBJ2-3; 10 bases map to TRBD1. Germline V gene sequence: CDR1 LGHNA, CDR2 YNFKEQ. The junction had 19 bases not matched to a gene; V was cut back by 4 bases and J by 0 bases. CDR3 size: 21 residues. The CDR3 DNA follows: TGTGCCAGCAGCCCACCGGGACAGGGGAGAGTCTTATTGTTTAGCACAGATACGCAGTATTTT. Protein product: CASSPPGQGRVLLFSTDTQYF.

This clone was detected a few times. This chain connects TRBV28 to TRBJ1-2, with TRBD1 matching over 8 bases. Unmatched junction bases numbered 10, after V lost 2 bases and J lost 8 bases. CDR3 size: 15 residues. Germline V lookup: CDR1 MDHEN, CDR2 SYDVKM. CDR3 sequence (DNA): TGTGCCAGCAGTTTACCAATTCAGGGGGCGCGGGGCTACACCTTC. Amino acids: CASSLPIQGARGYTF.